This T cell receptor (beta chain) originates from a study of blood T cell repertoires in COVID-19. This clone showed up just a few times. The germline CDR1 and CDR2 sequences are MDHEN and SYDVKM. V was clipped by 2 bases and J by 4 bases, with 8 bases between them. The CDR3 sequence is 13 residues long. Original processing notes: Quantification of nucleated cells was approximated via reference gene primer amplification. Assay: immunoSEQ multiplex PCR; the TCRdb copy retains only in-frame clones and omits some. D and trimming come from the DNA, and the V and J calls and clone size come from that table. The profile shows 150,000 to 200,000 clones, almost 80% of them singletons.

The V and J genes are TRBV28 and TRBJ1-1; D possibly corresponds to TRBD1 (5 bases). This receptor was taken from a man aged 60 to 69 with active or convalescent COVID-19. What was sequenced was peripheral blood. The CDR3 nucleotides are TGTGCCAGCAGTTTAATGGGGCTCACTGAAGCTTTCTTT. Translated: CASSLMGLTEAFF.